The present T cell receptor (beta chain) was sequenced within a study of monozygotic twins with inflammatory bowel disease. TCRdb processed the 5' RACE reads again and assigns one entry to each CDR3 protein, with no DNA. This listing includes approximately 400,000 distinct CDR3 sequences. There are 13 residues in the CDR3. CDR1 and CDR2 from the germline V gene are SEHNR and FQNEAQ (reference sequence). The sample taken for sequencing was blood. The rearrangement links TRBV7-9 to TRBJ2-1; as DNA is missing, the TRBD2 call by TCRdb cannot be tested. The TCR was taken from a human donor with ulcerative colitis or Crohn's disease, or a healthy co-twin of an affected twin (not recorded which). The CDR3 sequence is CTSSLIGIDEQFF. Using reference TRBV7-9 and TRBJ2-1 for the parts outside the CDR3, the full variable domain is DTGVSQNPRHKITKRGQNVTFRCDPISEHNRLYWYRQTLGQGPEFLTYFQNEAQLEKSRLLSDRFSAERPKGSFSTLEIQRTEQGDSAMYLCTSSLIGIDEQFFGPGTRLTVL.